This TCR beta chain was profiled in a study of blood T cell repertoires in COVID-19. Study overall: Specimens from acute and convalescent COVID-19 originated in the United States, Italy and Spain. The cDNA or gDNA used as material had been derived from T cells, B-cell-depleted T cells, or PBMCs.

CDR1 is SNHLY and CDR2 is FYNNEI in the germline V gene. Trimming took off 7 bases at V and 6 bases at J, with 18 bases between the two ends. The CDR3 sequence is 15 residues long. This clone has just one count. Authors' data handling: It was from reference gene primer amplification that nucleated cell counts were estimated. This table comes from immunoSEQ multiplex PCR, and its TCRdb copy is limited to in-frame clones, with some not included. The V and J calls and clone size come from that table; D and trimming were worked out from the DNA. The sample has 150,000 to 200,000 clones, more than 75% seen once; the top ten hold approximately 3.3%.

This chain joins TRBV2 and TRBJ2-2; D might be TRBD2 (6 bases). The sample taken for sequencing was peripheral blood. The sequence came from a man younger than 35 with active or convalescent COVID-19. The CDR3 protein is CASTEQGLTAGELFF. The CDR3 DNA is TGTGCCAGCACAGAGCAGGGACTCACGGCCGGGGAGCTGTTTTTT.